This T cell receptor beta chain appears in the sequencing data of a study of regulatory T cells in long-lasting Graves disease. The CDR3 sequence is 13 residues long. Germline values: CDR1 SGHTA, CDR2 FQGNSA. V lost 5 bases to trimming and J lost 2 bases, with 8 bases between them. Time point described: newly diagnosed GD, antithyroid drugs for less than 3 months. The TCR library was made from RNA extracted from PBMCs. Study-level findings and limits: Small numbers of samples may have cut accuracy.

This clonotype was detected ten times or more. As yet, its antigen is unknown. Investigators prepared the TCR beta libraries by applying iRepertoire HTBI primers and Arm-PCR of CDR3 regions. TCRdb ran MiXCR on the multiplex PCR reads and lists one entry per CDR3 protein. The profile shows about 620,000 distinct CDR3 sequences, roughly 15% of them singletons. In addition, the sample was reused for a study of T cells in Graves' hyperthyroidism and ophthalmopathy.

The sample was peripheral blood mononuclear cells (PBMCs), taken at new diagnosis, from a patient treated with antithyroid drugs. The J gene is TRBJ2-3, the V gene TRBV7-2; D unclear. This sequence was found in a woman aged 25 to 39 with Graves disease. The CDR3 region is CASSRVHTDTQYF. The CDR3 DNA follows: TGTGCCAGCAGCCGGGTTCACACAGATACGCAGTATTTT.